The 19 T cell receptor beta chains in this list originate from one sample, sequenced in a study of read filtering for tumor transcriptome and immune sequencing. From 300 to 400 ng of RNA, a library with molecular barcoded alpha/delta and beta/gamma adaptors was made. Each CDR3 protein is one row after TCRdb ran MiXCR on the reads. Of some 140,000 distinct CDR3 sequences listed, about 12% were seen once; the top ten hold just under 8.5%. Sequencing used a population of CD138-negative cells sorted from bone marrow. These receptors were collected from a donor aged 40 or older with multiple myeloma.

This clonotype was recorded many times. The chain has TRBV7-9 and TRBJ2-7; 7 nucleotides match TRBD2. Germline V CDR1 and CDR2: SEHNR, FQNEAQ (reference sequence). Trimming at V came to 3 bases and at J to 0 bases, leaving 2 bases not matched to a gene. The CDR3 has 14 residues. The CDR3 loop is CASSFRTSSYEQYF. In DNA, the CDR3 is TGTGCCAGCAGCTTTAGGACTAGCTCCTACGAGCAGTACTTC.

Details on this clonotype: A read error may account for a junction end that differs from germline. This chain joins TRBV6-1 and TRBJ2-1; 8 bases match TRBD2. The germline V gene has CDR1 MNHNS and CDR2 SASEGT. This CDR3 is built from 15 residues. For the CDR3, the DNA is TGTGCCAACAGTGTACTGGCGGGAGGTGGGAGTGAGCAGTTCTTC. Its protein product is CANSVLAGGGSEQFF.

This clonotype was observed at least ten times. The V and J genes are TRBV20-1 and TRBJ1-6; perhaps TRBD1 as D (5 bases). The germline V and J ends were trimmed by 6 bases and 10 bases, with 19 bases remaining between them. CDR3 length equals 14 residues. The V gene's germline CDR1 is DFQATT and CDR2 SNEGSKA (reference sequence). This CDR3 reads CSATVRGVGSPLHF. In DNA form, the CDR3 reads TGCAGTGCGACCGTACGGGGGGTCGGATCACCCCTCCACTTT.

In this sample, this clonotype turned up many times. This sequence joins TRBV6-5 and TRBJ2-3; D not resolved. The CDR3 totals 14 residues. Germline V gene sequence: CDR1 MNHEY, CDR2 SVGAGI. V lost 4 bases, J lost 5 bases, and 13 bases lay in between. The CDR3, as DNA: TGTGCCAGCAGTTTAGCAGCCTCACGAGATACGCAGTATTTT. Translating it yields CASSLAASRDTQYF.

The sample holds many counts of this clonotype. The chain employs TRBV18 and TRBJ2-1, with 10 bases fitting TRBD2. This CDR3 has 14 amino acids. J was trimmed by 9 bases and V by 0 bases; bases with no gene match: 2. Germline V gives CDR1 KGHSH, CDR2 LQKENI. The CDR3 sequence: CASSPPGLALEQFF. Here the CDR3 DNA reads TGTGCCAGCTCACCACCGGGACTAGCGCTTGAGCAGTTCTTC.

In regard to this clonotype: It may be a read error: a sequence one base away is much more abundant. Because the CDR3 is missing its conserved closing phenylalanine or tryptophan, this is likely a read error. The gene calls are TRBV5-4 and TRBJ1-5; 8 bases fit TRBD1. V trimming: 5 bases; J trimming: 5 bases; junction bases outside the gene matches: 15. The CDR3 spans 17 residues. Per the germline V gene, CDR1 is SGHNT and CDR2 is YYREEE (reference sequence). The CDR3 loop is CASRYGGTGRPHQPQHL. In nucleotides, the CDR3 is TGTGCCAGCAGATATGGCGGGACAGGCAGACCCCATCAGCCCCAGCATCTT.

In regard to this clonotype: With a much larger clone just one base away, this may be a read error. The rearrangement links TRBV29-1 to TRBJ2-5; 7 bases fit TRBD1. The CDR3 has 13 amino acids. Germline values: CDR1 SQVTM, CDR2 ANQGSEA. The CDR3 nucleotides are TGCAGCGTCGTACGGGACAGACAAGAGACCCAGAACTTC. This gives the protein CSVVRDRQETQNF.

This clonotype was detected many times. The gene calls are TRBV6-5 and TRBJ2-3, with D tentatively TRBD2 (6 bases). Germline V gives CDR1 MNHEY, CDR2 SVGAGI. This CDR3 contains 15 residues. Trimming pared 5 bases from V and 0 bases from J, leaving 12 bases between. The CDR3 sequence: CASSATGTSTDTQYF. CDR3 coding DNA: TGTGCCAGCAGTGCAACCGGGACTAGCACAGATACGCAGTATTTT.

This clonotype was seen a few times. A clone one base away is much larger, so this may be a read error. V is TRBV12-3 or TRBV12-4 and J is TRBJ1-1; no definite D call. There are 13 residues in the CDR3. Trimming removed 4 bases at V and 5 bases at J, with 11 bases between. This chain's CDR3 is CASSSPCSTEAFF. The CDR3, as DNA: TGTGCCAGCAGTTCTCCGTGTTCTACTGAAGCTTTCTTT.

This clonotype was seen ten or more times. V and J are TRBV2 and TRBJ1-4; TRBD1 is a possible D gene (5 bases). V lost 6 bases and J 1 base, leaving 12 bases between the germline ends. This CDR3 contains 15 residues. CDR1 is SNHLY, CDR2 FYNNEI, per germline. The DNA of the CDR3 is TGTGCCAGCAGCGCGCAGGGATTAACTAATGAAAAACTGTTTTTT. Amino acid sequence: CASSAQGLTNEKLFF.

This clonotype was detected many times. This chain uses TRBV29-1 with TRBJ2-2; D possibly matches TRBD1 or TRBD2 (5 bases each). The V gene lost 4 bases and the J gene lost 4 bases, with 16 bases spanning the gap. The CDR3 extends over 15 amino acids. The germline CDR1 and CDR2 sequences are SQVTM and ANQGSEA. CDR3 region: CSVAAPGAVTGELFF. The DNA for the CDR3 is TGCAGCGTTGCCGCCCCCGGGGCCGTCACCGGGGAGCTGTTTTTT.

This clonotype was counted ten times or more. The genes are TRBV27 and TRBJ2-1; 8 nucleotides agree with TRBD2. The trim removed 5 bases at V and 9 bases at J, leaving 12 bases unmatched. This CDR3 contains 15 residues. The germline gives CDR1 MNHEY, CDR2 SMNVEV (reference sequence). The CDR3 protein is CASSPFGLAESEQFF. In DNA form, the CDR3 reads TGTGCCAGCAGTCCCTTCGGACTAGCAGAATCTGAGCAGTTCTTC.

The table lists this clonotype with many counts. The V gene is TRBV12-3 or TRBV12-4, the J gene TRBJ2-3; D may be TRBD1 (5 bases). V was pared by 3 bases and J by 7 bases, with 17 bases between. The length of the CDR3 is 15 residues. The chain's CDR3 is CASSLNRSTPNTQYF. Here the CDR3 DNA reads TGTGCCAGCAGTTTGAACAGGTCCACGCCCAATACGCAGTATTTT.

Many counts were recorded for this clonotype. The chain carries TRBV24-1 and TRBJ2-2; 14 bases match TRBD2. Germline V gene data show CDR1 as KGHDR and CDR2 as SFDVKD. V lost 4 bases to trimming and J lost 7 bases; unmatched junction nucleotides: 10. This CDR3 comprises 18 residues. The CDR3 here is CATSENLGLAGVVGELFF. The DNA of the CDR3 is TGTGCCACCAGTGAGAATCTGGGACTAGCGGGAGTGGTCGGGGAGCTGTTTTTT.

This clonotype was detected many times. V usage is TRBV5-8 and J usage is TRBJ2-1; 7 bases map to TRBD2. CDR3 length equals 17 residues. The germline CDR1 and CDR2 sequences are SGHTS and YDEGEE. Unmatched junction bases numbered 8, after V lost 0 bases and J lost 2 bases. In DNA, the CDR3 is TGTGCCAGCAGCTTGGTCGGTAGCGGGTACACCTACAATGAGCAGTTCTTC. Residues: CASSLVGSGYTYNEQFF.

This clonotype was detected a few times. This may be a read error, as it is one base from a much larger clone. The CDR3 sequence: CAWSARQQTGELFF. The CDR3 DNA is TGTGCCTGGAGTGCTCGACAGCAAACCGGGGAGCTGTTTTTT. The chain employs TRBV30 and TRBJ2-2, with D possibly being TRBD1 (5 bases). Germline V CDR1 and CDR2: GTSNPN, SVGIG (reference sequence). The CDR3 is made up of 14 amino acids. V shed 1 base and J shed 5 bases, with 11 bases lying between them.

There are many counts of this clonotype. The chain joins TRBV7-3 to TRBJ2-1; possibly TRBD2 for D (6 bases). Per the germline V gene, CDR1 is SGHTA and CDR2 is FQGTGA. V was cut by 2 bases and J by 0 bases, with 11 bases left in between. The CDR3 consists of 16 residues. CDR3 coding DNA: TGTGCCAGCAGCTTAGTGGGGACTTACTCCTACAATGAGCAGTTCTTC. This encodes CASSLVGTYSYNEQFF.

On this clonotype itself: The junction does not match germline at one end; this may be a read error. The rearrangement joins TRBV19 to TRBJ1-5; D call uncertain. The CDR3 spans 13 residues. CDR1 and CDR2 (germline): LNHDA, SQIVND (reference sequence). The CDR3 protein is CASSLPGPTSQHF. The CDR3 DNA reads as TGTGCCAGTAGTCTTCCCGGGCCTACGTCCCAACATTTT. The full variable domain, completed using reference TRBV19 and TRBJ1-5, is DGGITQSPKYLFRKEGQNVTLSCEQNLNHDAMYWYRQDPGQGLRLIYYSQIVNDFQKGDIAEGYSVSREKKESFPLTVTSAQKNPTAFYLCASSLPGPTSQHFGDGTRLSIL.

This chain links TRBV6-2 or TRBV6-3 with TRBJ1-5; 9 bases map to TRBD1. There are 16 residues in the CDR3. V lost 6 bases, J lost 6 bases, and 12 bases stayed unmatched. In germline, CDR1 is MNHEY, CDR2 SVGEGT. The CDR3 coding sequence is TGTGCCAGCAGCCCAGAGGACAGGGGAATCGGTCAGCCCCAGCATTTT. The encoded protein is CASSPEDRGIGQPQHF.